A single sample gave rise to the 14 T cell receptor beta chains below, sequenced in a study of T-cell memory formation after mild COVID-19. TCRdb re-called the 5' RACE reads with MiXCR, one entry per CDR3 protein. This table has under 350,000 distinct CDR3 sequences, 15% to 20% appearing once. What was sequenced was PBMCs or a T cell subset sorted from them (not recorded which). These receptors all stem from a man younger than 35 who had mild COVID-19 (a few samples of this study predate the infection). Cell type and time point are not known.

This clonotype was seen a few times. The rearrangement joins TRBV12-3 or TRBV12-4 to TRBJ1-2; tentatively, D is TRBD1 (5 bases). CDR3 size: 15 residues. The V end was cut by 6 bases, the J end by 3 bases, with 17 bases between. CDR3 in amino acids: CASRGTGRRDYGYTF. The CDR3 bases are TGTGCCAGCAGGGGGACGGGACGGCGGGACTATGGCTACACCTTC.

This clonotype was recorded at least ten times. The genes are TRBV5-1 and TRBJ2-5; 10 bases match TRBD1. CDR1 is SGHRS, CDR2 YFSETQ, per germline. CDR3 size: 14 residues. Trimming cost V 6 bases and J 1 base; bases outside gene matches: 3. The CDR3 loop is CASNGQGVQETQYF. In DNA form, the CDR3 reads TGCGCCAGCAATGGACAGGGGGTCCAAGAGACCCAGTACTTC.

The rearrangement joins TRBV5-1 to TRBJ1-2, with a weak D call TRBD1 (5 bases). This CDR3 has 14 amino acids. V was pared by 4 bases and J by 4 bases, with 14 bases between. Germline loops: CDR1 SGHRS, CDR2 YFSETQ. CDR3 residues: CASSGATGVYGYTF. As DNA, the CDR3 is TGCGCCAGCAGCGGCGCCACAGGAGTCTATGGCTACACCTTC.

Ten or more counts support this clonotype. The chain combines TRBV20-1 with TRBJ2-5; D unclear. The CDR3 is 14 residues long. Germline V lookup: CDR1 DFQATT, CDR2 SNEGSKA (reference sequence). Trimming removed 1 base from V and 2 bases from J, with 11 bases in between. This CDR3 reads CSARGPGQQETQYF. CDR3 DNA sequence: TGCAGTGCTAGAGGTCCTGGTCAGCAAGAGACCCAGTACTTC.

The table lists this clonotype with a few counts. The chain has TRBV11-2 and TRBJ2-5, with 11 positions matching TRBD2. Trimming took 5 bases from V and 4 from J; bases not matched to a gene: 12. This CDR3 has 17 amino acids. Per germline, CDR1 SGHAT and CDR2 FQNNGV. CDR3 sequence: CASSLRPGTSGGETQYF. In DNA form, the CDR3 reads TGTGCCAGCAGCCTAAGACCGGGGACTAGCGGCGGAGAGACCCAGTACTTC.

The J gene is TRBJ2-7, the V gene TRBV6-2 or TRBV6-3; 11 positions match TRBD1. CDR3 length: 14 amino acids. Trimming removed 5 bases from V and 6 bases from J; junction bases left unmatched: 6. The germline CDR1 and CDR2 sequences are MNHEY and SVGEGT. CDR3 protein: CASSQPGQGGEQYV. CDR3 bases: TGTGCCAGCAGTCAACCGGGACAGGGGGGCGAGCAGTACGTC.

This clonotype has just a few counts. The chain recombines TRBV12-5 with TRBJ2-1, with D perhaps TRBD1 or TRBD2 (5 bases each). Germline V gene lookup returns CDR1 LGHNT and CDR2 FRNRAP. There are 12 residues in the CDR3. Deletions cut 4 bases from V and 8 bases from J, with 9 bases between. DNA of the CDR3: TGTGCTAGTGGTTCGTCGGGGCATGAGCAGTTCTTC. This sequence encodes CASGSSGHEQFF.

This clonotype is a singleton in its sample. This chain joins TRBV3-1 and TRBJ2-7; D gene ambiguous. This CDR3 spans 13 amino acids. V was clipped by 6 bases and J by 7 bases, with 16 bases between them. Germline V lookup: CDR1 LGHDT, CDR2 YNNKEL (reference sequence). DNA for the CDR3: TGTGCCAGCAGTCGGACCTCCTACGGGGAGCAGTACGTC. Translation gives CASSRTSYGEQYV.

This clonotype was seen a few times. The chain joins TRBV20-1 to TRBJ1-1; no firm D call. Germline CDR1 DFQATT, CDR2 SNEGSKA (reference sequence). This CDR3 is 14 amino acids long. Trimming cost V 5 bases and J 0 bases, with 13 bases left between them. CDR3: CSAPSVGMNTEAFF. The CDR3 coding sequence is TGCAGTGCTCCTTCGGTAGGGATGAACACTGAAGCTTTCTTT.

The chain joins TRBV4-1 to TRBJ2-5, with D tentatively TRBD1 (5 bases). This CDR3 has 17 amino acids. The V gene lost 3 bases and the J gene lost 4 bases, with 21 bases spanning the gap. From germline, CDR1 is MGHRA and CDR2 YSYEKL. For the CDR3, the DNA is TGCGCCAGCAGCCACCAACCAGGTTACCAGGGAAGAGAGACCCAGTACTTC. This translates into CASSHQPGYQGRETQYF.

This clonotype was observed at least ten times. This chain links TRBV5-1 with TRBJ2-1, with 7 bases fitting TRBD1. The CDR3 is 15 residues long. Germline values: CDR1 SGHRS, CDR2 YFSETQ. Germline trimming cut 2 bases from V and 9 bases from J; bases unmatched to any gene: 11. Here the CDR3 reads CASSFLTGDGAEQFF. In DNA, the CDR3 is TGCGCCAGCAGCTTTTTAACAGGGGATGGAGCTGAGCAGTTCTTC.

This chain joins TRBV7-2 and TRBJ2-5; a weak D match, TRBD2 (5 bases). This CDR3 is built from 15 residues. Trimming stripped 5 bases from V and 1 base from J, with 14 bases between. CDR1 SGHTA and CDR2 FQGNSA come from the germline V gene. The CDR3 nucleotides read TGTGCCAGCAGCATCGGGAACCTTGTCCAAGAGACCCAGTACTTC. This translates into CASSIGNLVQETQYF. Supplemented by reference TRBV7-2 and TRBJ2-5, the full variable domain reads GAGVSQSPSNKVTEKGKDVELRCDPISGHTALYWYRQSLGQGLEFLIYFQGNSAPDKSGLPSDRFSAERTGGSVSTLTIQRTQQEDSAVYLCASSIGNLVQETQYFGPGTRLLVL.

This CDR3 is CASSLPGGSDTQYF. The CDR3 DNA follows: TGTGCCAGCAGTTTACCAGGGGGGTCAGATACGCAGTATTTT. The chain joins TRBV12-3 or TRBV12-4 to TRBJ2-3; D is possibly TRBD1 (7 bases). The V and J ends lost 2 bases and 4 bases respectively, with 10 bases between them. CDR3 size: 14 residues.

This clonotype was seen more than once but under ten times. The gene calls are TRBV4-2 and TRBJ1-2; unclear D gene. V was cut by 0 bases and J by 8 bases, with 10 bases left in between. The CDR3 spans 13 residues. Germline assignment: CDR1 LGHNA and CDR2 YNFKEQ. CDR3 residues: CASSQENGYGYTF. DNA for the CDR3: TGTGCCAGCAGCCAAGAGAATGGGTACGGCTACACCTTC.